This T cell receptor beta chain was found in a study of T cells after yellow fever vaccination. This clonotype was seen ten or more times. Its matching antigen is unknown. In making TCR cDNA, 5'RACE template switching added a universal primer site and UMIs to it. One entry per CDR3 protein, called by TCRdb with MiXCR from the 5' RACE reads. The top ten hold over 2.5% of the sample, which has 120,000 or so distinct CDR3 sequences, 7.2% seen once. In germline, CDR1 is MNHEY, CDR2 SVGAGI. This CDR3 region has 16 residues. Trimming pared 2 bases from V and 0 bases from J, leaving 8 bases between. General observations from the study: Re-detected after boosting: most primary clones, 96% of CD4 and about 85% of CD8. Secondary responses were weaker yet peaked faster, day 5 versus 15.

The TCR was taken from a man between 18 and 29 years old who received the YFV17D yellow fever vaccine. This material consisted of CD4+ T cells sorted from PBMCs, taken 35 to 50 days after the first yellow fever vaccination. The V gene is TRBV6-5, the J gene TRBJ1-6; perhaps TRBD1 as D (5 bases). The CDR3 is CASSYAQGSYNSPLHF. CDR3 DNA sequence: TGTGCCAGCAGTTACGCGCAGGGCTCCTATAATTCACCCCTCCACTTT.